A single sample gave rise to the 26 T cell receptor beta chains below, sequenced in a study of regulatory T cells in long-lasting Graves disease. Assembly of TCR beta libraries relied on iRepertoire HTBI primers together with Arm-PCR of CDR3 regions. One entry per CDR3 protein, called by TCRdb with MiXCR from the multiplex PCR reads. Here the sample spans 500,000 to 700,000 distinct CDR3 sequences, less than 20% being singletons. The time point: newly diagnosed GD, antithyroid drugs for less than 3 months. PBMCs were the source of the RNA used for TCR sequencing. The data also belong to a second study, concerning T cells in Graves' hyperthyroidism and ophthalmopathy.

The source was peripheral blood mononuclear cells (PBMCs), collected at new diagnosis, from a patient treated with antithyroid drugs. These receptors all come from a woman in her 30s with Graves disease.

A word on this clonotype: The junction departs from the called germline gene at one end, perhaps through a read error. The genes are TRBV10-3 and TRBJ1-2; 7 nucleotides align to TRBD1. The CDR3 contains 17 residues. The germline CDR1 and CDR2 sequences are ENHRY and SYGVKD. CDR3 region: CAIGESTGPIINYGYTF. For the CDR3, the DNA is TGTGCCATCGGTGAGTCGACAGGGCCCATTATTAACTATGGCTACACCTTC.

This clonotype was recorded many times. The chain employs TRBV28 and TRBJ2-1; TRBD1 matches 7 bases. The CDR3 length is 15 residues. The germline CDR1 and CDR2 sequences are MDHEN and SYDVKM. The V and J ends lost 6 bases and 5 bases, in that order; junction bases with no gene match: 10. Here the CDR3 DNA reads TGTGCCAGCAGCTTACCCGGGACAGTTAACAATGAGCAGTTCTTC. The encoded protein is CASSLPGTVNNEQFF.

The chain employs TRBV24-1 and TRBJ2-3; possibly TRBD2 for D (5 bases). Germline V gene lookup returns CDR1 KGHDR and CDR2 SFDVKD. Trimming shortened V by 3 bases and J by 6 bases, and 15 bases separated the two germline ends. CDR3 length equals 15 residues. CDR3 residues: CATSDPGLSRDTQYF. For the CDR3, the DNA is TGTGCCACCAGTGATCCCGGACTCTCTCGGGATACGCAGTATTTT.

CDR3 region: CASSQEPNRVNTEAFF. For the CDR3, the DNA is TGTGCCAGCAGCCAAGAACCGAACAGGGTAAACACTGAAGCTTTCTTT. V gene TRBV4-2 combines with J gene TRBJ1-1; maybe TRBD1 (6 bases). Per the germline V gene, CDR1 is LGHNA and CDR2 is YNFKEQ. V lost 0 bases, J lost 2 bases, and 13 bases lay in between. The CDR3 is 16 amino acids.

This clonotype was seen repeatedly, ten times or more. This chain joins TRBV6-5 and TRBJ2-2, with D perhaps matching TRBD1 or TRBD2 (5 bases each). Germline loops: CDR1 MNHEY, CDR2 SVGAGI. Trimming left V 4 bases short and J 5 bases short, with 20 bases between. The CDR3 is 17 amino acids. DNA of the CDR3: TGTGCCAGCAGTTTATTTCAACCGGGACGTGTGACCGGGGAGCTGTTTTTT. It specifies CASSLFQPGRVTGELFF.

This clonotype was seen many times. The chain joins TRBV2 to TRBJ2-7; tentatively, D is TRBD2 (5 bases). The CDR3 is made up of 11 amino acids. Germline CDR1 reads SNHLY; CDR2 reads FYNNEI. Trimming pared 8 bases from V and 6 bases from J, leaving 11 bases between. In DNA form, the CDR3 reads TGTGCCAGCGTGCGGGTACGCGAGCAGTACTTC. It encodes CASVRVREQYF.

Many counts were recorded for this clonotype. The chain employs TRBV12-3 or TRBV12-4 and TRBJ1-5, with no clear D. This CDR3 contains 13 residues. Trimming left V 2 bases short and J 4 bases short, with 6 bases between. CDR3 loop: CASSLSKNQPQHF. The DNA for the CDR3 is TGTGCCAGCAGTTTATCGAAGAATCAGCCCCAGCATTTT.

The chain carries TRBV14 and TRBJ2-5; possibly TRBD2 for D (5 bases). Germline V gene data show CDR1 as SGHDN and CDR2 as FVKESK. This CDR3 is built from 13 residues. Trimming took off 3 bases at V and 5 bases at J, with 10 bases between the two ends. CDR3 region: CASSQLAKETQYF. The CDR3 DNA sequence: TGTGCCAGCAGCCAGCTAGCTAAGGAGACCCAGTACTTC.

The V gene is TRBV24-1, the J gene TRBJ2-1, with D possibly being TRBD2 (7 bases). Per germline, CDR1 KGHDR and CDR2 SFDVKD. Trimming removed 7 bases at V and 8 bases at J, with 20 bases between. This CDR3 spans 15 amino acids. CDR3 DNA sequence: TGTGCCACCAGGGCCTCCTCGGGGGGCGGGGATGAGCAGTTCTTC. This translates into CATRASSGGGDEQFF.

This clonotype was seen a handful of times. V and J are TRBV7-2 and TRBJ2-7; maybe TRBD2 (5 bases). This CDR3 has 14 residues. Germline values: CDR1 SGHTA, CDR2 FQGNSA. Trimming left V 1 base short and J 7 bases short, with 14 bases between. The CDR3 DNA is TGTGCCAGCAGCTTAGGGGGAGCACCGAAGGAGCAGTACTTC. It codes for CASSLGGAPKEQYF. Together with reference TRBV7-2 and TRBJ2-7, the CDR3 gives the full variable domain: GAGVSQSPSNKVTEKGKDVELRCDPISGHTALYWYRQSLGQGLEFLIYFQGNSAPDKSGLPSDRFSAERTGGSVSTLTIQRTQQEDSAVYLCASSLGGAPKEQYFGPGTRLTVT.

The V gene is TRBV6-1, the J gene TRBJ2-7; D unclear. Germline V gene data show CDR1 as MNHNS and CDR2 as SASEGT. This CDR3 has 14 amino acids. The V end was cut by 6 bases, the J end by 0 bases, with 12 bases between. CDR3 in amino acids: CASRGVRNSYEQYF. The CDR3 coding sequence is TGTGCCAGCAGAGGTGTCCGCAACTCCTACGAGCAGTACTTC.

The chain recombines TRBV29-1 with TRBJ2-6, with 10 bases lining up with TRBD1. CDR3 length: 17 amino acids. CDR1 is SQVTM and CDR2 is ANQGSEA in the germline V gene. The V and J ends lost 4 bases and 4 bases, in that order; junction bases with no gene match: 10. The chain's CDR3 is CSVGAGTGASGANVLTF. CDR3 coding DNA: TGCAGCGTTGGGGCGGGGACAGGGGCTTCGGGGGCCAACGTCCTGACTTTC.

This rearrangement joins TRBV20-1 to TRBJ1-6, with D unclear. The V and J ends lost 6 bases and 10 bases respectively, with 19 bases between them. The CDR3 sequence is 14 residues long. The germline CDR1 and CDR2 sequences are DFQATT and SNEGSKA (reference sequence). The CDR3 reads CSAREMGFGSPLHF. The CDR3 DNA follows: TGCAGTGCCCGAGAAATGGGGTTTGGCTCACCCCTCCACTTT.

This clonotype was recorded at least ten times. Written as DNA, the CDR3 is TGTGCCAGCAGTTTAATGAGCACAGATACGCAGTATTTT. Translation gives CASSLMSTDTQYF. J is TRBJ2-3 and V is TRBV27; D uncertain. Germline V gene sequence: CDR1 MNHEY, CDR2 SMNVEV (reference sequence). This CDR3 is built from 13 residues. Trimming cost V 2 bases and J 0 bases, with 3 bases left between them.

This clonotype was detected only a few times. Here the CDR3 DNA reads TGTGCCAGCAGTGAACGGGCTTCGACAGGGTCCGAGCAGTACTTC. Amino acids: CASSERASTGSEQYF. The chain uses TRBV6-1 and TRBJ2-7; TRBD1 matches at 7 bases. Trimming took 2 bases from V and 6 from J; bases not matched to a gene: 10. Germline CDR1 reads MNHNS; CDR2 reads SASEGT. This CDR3 is built from 15 residues.

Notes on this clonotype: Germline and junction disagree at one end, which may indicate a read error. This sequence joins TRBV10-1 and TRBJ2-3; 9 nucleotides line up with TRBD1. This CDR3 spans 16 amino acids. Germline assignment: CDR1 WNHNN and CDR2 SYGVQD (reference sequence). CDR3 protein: CASSGRDRVVTDTQYF. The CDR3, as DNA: TGTGCCAGCAGCGGCCGGGACAGGGTTGTCACAGATACGCAGTATTTT.

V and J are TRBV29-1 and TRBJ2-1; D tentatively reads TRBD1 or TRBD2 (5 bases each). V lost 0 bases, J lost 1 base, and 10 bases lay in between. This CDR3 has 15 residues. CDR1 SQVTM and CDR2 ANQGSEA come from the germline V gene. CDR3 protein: CSVEDDGGSYNEQFF. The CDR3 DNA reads TGCAGCGTTGAAGATGATGGGGGATCCTACAATGAGCAGTTCTTC.

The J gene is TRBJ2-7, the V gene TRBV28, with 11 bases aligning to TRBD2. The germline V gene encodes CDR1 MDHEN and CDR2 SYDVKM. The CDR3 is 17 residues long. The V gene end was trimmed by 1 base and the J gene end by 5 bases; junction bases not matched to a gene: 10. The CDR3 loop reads CASSLSRLLAGANEQYF. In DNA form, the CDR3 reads TGTGCCAGCAGTTTATCACGCCTACTAGCGGGAGCCAACGAGCAGTACTTC.

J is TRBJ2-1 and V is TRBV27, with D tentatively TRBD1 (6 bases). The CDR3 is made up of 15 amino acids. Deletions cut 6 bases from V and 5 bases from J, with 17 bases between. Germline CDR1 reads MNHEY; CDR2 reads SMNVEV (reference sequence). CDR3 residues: CASRNPGKGDNEQFF. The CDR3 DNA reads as TGTGCCAGCAGGAACCCGGGAAAGGGGGACAATGAGCAGTTCTTC.

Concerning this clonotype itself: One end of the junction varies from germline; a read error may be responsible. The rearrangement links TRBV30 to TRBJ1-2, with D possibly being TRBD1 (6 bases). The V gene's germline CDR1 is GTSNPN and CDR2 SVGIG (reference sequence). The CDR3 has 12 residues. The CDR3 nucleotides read TGTGCCGGGAGCTACAGGGAAATGGGCTACACCTTC. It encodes CAGSYREMGYTF.

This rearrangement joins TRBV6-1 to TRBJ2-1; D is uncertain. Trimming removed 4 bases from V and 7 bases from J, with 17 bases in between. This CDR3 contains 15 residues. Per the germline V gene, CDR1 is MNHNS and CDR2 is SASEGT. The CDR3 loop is CASSGVFSGSNEQFF. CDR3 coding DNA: TGTGCCAGCAGTGGGGTGTTTTCGGGTAGTAATGAGCAGTTCTTC.

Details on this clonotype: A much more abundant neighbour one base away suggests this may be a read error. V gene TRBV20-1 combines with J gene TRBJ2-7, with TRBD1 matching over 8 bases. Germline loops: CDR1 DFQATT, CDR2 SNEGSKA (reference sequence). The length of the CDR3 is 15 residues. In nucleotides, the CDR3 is TGCAGTGCTAGACGACCCGGGACAGGCAACTACGAGCAGAACTTC. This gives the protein CSARRPGTGNYEQNF.

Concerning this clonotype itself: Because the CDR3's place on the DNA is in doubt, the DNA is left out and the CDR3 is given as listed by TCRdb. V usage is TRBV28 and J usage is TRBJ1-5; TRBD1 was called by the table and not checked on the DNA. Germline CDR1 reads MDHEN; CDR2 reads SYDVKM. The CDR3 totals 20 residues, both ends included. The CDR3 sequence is CASSPLGGEQYFGPGQPQHF.

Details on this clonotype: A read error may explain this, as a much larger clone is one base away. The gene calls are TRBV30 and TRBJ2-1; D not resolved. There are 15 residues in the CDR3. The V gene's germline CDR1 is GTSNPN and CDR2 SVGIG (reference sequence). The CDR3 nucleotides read TGTGCCTGGAGTGAAAACTCTGCCTCCTACAATGAGCAGTTATTC. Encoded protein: CAWSENSASYNEQLF.

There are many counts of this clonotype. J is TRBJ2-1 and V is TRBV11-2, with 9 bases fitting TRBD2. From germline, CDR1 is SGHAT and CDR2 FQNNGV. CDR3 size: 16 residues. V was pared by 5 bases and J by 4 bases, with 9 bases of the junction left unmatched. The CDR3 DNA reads TGTGCCAGCAGCATCCTTAGCGGGAGTGCTTACAATGAGCAGTTCTTC. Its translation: CASSILSGSAYNEQFF.

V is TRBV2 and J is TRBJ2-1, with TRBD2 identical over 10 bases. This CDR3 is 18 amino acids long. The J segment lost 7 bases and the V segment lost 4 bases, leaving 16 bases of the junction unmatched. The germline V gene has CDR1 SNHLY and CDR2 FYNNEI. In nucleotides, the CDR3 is TGTGCCAGCAGTGCAAGGCTAGCGGGAGTCGTTCTTAGGAATGAGCAGTTCTTC. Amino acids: CASSARLAGVVLRNEQFF.